These T cell receptor beta chains were read from a single sample in a study of CD8+ T cells in alopecia areata. Measured with immunoSEQ multiplex PCR; TCRdb has only the in-frame clones, and not every one. The sample yields about 120,000 clones, roughly 68% seen once. The sample consisted of CD4+ T cells sorted from blood. Every receptor here comes from a human donor in good health. Each CDR3 is given with its conserved first and last residue. The order of the fields is V gene, D gene, J gene, CDR3 protein. A D gene is named only where the DNA matches it firmly.

V gene: TRBV4-1
D gene: TRBD1
J gene: TRBJ1-1
CDR3 protein: CASSQGQGPRGTEAFF

V gene: TRBV30
D gene: NA
J gene: TRBJ1-1
CDR3 protein: CAWRHQNTEAFF

V gene: TRBV4-2
D gene: NA
J gene: TRBJ1-2
CDR3 protein: CASSQASGAGYGYTF

V gene: TRBV4-1
D gene: NA
J gene: TRBJ1-2
CDR3 protein: CASSQDRAAYGYTF

V gene: TRBV6-6
D gene: TRBD2
J gene: TRBJ2-7
CDR3 protein: CAAGPSGRSYEQYF

V gene: TRBV2
D gene: TRBD1
J gene: TRBJ2-7
CDR3 protein: CASTGGDEQYF

V gene: TRBV5-6
D gene: NA
J gene: TRBJ2-1
CDR3 protein: CASSWGSSYNEQFF

V gene: TRBV2
D gene: NA
J gene: TRBJ2-5
CDR3 protein: CASSEALRGETQYF

V gene: TRBV6-5
D gene: TRBD1
J gene: TRBJ1-1
CDR3 protein: CASGDGQGWTEAFF

V gene: TRBV5-1
D gene: TRBD1
J gene: TRBJ2-1
CDR3 protein: CASSPDRAEQNEQFF

V gene: TRBV25-1
D gene: NA
J gene: TRBJ2-7
CDR3 protein: CARTPRERAYEQYF

V gene: TRBV7-2
D gene: NA
J gene: TRBJ2-5
CDR3 protein: CASSPRQQETQYF

V gene: TRBV29-1
D gene: NA
J gene: TRBJ1-1
CDR3 protein: CSVGQAANTEAFF

V gene: TRBV27
D gene: TRBD2
J gene: TRBJ2-2
CDR3 protein: CASSLGGTSPTGELFF

V gene: TRBV7-9
D gene: NA
J gene: TRBJ1-5
CDR3 protein: CASSQQGLHQPQHF

V gene: TRBV5-1
D gene: NA
J gene: TRBJ1-2
CDR3 protein: CASSSEPGYGYTF

V gene: TRBV7-3
D gene: TRBD2
J gene: TRBJ2-3
CDR3 protein: CASSLRGGLGTDTQYF

V gene: TRBV30
D gene: NA
J gene: TRBJ2-5
CDR3 protein: CAWSGVGWETQYF

V gene: TRBV29-1
D gene: TRBD1
J gene: TRBJ1-1
CDR3 protein: CSAFRTGNTEAFF

V gene: TRBV29-1
D gene: TRBD1
J gene: TRBJ1-1
CDR3 protein: CSVIPDRDPEAFF

V gene: TRBV29-1
D gene: NA
J gene: TRBJ1-1
CDR3 protein: CSGSVVGTEAFF

V gene: TRBV27
D gene: TRBD1
J gene: TRBJ1-5
CDR3 protein: CASRPRGTVNSNQPQHF

V gene: TRBV30
D gene: NA
J gene: TRBJ1-1
CDR3 protein: CAWMSRELGEAFF

V gene: TRBV5-4
D gene: NA
J gene: TRBJ2-2
CDR3 protein: CASSPAGGWNTGELFF

V gene: TRBV5-6
D gene: TRBD1
J gene: TRBJ2-7
CDR3 protein: CASSLRGTGVVGEQYF

V gene: TRBV29-1
D gene: NA
J gene: TRBJ2-5
CDR3 protein: CSVLRQGLEETQYF

V gene: TRBV29-1
D gene: NA
J gene: TRBJ1-5
CDR3 protein: CSVEQPQHF

V gene: TRBV19
D gene: NA
J gene: TRBJ2-1
CDR3 protein: CASSIHSGLRDEQFF

V gene: TRBV30
D gene: NA
J gene: TRBJ1-4
CDR3 protein: CAWHSLGEKLFF

V gene: TRBV5-1
D gene: TRBD1
J gene: TRBJ1-2
CDR3 protein: CASSPGQGWSNYGYTF

V gene: TRBV5-4
D gene: NA
J gene: TRBJ2-5
CDR3 protein: CASSLVDFQETQYF

V gene: TRBV30
D gene: TRBD1
J gene: TRBJ1-3
CDR3 protein: CASYRDSGNTIYF

V gene: TRBV9
D gene: NA
J gene: TRBJ2-7
CDR3 protein: CASSVEVGPSYEQYF

V gene: TRBV6-5
D gene: NA
J gene: TRBJ2-7
CDR3 protein: CASAALLSSYEQYF

V gene: TRBV5-1
D gene: TRBD1
J gene: TRBJ2-5
CDR3 protein: CASSRYGTGGDRSETQYF

V gene: TRBV28
D gene: NA
J gene: TRBJ1-2
CDR3 protein: CASSFVGNYGYTF

V gene: TRBV19
D gene: NA
J gene: TRBJ2-3
CDR3 protein: CASRTGNTQYF

V gene: TRBV2
D gene: NA
J gene: TRBJ1-5
CDR3 protein: CASRRELSGNQPQHF

V gene: TRBV4-3
D gene: NA
J gene: TRBJ1-5
CDR3 protein: CASSQESGRTNQPQHF

V gene: TRBV7-2
D gene: NA
J gene: TRBJ2-5
CDR3 protein: CASSLDYQKTQYF

V gene: TRBV4-2
D gene: NA
J gene: TRBJ2-5
CDR3 protein: CASSQAREETQYF

V gene: TRBV4-2
D gene: NA
J gene: TRBJ1-1
CDR3 protein: CASSQVGTDLNTEAFF